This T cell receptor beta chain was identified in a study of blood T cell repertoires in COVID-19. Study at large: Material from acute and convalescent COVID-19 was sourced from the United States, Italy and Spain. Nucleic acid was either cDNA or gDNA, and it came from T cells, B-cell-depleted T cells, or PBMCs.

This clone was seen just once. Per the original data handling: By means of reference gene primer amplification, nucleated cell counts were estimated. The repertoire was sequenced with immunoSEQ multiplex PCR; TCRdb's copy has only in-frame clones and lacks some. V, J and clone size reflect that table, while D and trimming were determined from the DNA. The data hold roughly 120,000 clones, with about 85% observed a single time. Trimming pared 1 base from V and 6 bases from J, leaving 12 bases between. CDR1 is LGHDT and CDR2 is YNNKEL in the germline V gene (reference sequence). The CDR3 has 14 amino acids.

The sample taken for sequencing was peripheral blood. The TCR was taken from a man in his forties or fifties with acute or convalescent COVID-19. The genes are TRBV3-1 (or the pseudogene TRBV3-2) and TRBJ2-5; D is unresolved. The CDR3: CASSQGSSRQTQYF. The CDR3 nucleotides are TGTGCCAGCAGCCAAGGTTCTTCCAGGCAGACCCAGTACTTC.